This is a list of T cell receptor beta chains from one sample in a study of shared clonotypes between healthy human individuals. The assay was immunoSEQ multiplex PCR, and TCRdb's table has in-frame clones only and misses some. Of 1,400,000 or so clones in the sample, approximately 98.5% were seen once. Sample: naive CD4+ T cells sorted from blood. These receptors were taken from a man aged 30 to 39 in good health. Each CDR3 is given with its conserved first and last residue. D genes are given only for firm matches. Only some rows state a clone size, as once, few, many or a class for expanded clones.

CASSYRKREPNNEQFF,TGTGCCAGCAGTTACCGGAAGCGGGAGCCGAACAATGAGCAGTTCTTC,TRBJ2-1,TRBV6-6,NA,TRBD2
CASSQVPRGFGRVGPNYGYTF,TGTGCCAGCAGCCAAGTCCCGAGGGGGTTCGGCAGAGTGGGGCCTAACTATGGCTACACCTTC,TRBJ1-2,TRBV14,NA,NA
CASSLDRPSYEQYF,TGCGCCAGCAGCTTGGATAGGCCCTCCTACGAGCAGTACTTC,TRBJ2-7,TRBV5-1,NA,NA
CASSFREIGNEQYF,TGTGCCAGCAGTTTCAGGGAAATAGGGAACGAGCAGTACTTC,TRBJ2-7,TRBV28,once,NA
CASTPSVTYNEQFF,TGTGCCAGCACTCCTAGCGTCACCTACAATGAGCAGTTCTTC,TRBJ2-1,TRBV19,NA,NA
CAWSVLSAFSYEQYF,TGTGCCTGGAGTGTACTGAGCGCGTTCTCCTACGAGCAGTACTTC,TRBJ2-7,TRBV30,NA,NA
CATEESSNYGYTF,TGTGCCACTGAAGAGAGCAGTAACTATGGCTACACCTTC,TRBJ1-2,TRBV10-3,NA,NA
CASSQGVAGVGETQYF,TGCGCCAGCAGCCAAGGGGTAGCGGGAGTGGGGGAGACCCAGTACTTC,TRBJ2-5,TRBV4-1,NA,TRBD2
CASSLPGGRTEAFF,TGTGCCAGCAGCTTGCCAGGGGGTCGCACTGAAGCTTTCTTT,TRBJ1-1,TRBV5-4,NA,TRBD1
CASSLVFGTAILAKNIQYF,TGTGCCAGCAGCTTAGTATTTGGGACAGCCATTCTAGCCAAAAACATTCAGTACTTC,TRBJ2-4,TRBV7-9,NA,TRBD1
CASRPRDRDPEAFF,TGTGCCAGCAGACCCCGGGACAGGGACCCTGAAGCTTTCTTT,TRBJ1-1,TRBV5-5,NA,TRBD1
CATRGAGARDTQYF,TGTGCCACCAGGGGGGCGGGAGCCCGAGATACGCAGTATTTT,TRBJ2-3,TRBV15,NA,NA
CASSLLGDPYEQYF,TGTGCCAGCAGCCTTCTGGGGGACCCCTACGAGCAGTACTTC,TRBJ2-7,TRBV5-4,NA,NA
CASSLGQSGVLTF,TGTGCCAGCAGCCTGGGACAATCCGGGGTCCTGACTTTC,TRBJ2-6,TRBV5-6,NA,NA
CASSITSGGSYEQYF,TGTGCCAGCAGCATCACTAGCGGGGGGTCCTACGAGCAGTACTTC,TRBJ2-7,TRBV11-2,NA,TRBD2
CAWSHGTGSTEAFF,TGTGCCTGGAGTCACGGGACAGGGTCCACTGAAGCTTTCTTT,TRBJ1-1,TRBV30,NA,TRBD1
CASERTSNQPQHF,TGTGCCAGCGAAAGGACAAGCAATCAGCCCCAGCATTTT,TRBJ1-5,TRBV28,NA,NA
CASSPEGPMNTEAFF,TGTGCCAGCTCACCAGAGGGTCCTATGAACACTGAAGCTTTCTTT,TRBJ1-1,TRBV18,NA,NA
CASSPHLTGGPYEQYF,TGTGCCAGCAGCCCGCATCTTACGGGAGGACCTTACGAGCAGTACTTC,TRBJ2-7,TRBV7-2,once,TRBD2
CASSLTGSDTQYF,TGCGCCAGCAGCTTGACAGGGTCAGATACGCAGTATTTT,TRBJ2-3,TRBV5-1,NA,NA
CASSAGTSGSLPQFF,TGTGCCAGCTCGGCAGGGACTAGCGGGAGTTTGCCGCAGTTCTTC,TRBJ2-1,TRBV18,NA,TRBD2
CASSWGLAGVQETQYF,TGCGCCAGCAGCTGGGGACTAGCGGGAGTCCAAGAGACCCAGTACTTC,TRBJ2-5,TRBV5-1,NA,TRBD2